This T cell receptor beta chain was identified in a study of cytomegalovirus exposure and HLA in healthy donors. PCR amplification relied on 60 Vbeta primers (plus 13 Jbeta primers). Sequenced by immunoSEQ multiplex PCR; TCRdb stores in-frame clones only, minus some. Among 93,000 or so clones listed, 76% were seen once. In this sample, this clone turned up once. No antigen is known for it. The V gene's germline CDR1 is SGHVS and CDR2 FQNEAQ. The CDR3 consists of 19 residues. Trimming left V 1 base short and J 2 bases short, with 23 bases between. Study-level findings and limits: Rare TCR sequences predominated, though certain public TCRs were found in many donors.

The sequence derives from a woman between 18 and 29 years old in good health and CMV-seropositive. Sequenced: PBMCs. This chain uses TRBV7-8 with TRBJ1-2; a weak D match, TRBD1 (5 bases). In nucleotides, the CDR3 is TGTGCCAGCAGCTTAGGTTATAGGGGCAGGGTTATCCGAAACTATGGCTACACCTTC. This sequence encodes CASSLGYRGRVIRNYGYTF.